This T cell receptor beta chain was obtained from a study of blood T cell repertoires in COVID-19. Trimming pared 7 bases from V and 5 bases from J, leaving 11 bases between. Germline loops: CDR1 DFQATT, CDR2 SNEGSKA (reference sequence). CDR3 length: 11 residues. Sequenced by immunoSEQ multiplex PCR; TCRdb stores in-frame clones only, minus some. The sample records 300,000 to 450,000 clones, approximately 89% being singletons. This TCR was sampled from a woman in her sixties with COVID-19, enrolled during active disease. Material for sequencing was peripheral blood. V and J are TRBV20-1 and TRBJ2-5; no firm D call. In DNA, the CDR3 is TGCAGTGGTGAGATCGGGGAGACCCAGTACTTC. Protein sequence: CSGEIGETQYF.